A selection of T cell receptor beta chains follows, all from one sample in a study of blood T cell repertoires in COVID-19. Using immunoSEQ multiplex PCR, the repertoire was profiled, and TCRdb retains in-frame clones only, with some absent. The sample consists of more than 100,000 clones, roughly 77% of them appearing once. The sequenced sample was peripheral blood. These receptors all come from a man between 60 and 75 years old with active or convalescent COVID-19. Both conserved end residues are part of each CDR3. The D gene is left open where the match is weak. The size field is filled for only some rows; it gives once, few, many or a size class.

cdr3_nt	cdr3_aa	v_call	j_call	clone_size	d_call
TGTGCCAGCAGCCACCTGGGACAGTTGGTGAGCAATCAGCCCCAGCATTTT	CASSHLGQLVSNQPQHF	TRBV14	TRBJ1-5	few	TRBD1
TGTGCCGGCTACGGACAGGGCCTCTCTGGGGCCAACGTCCTGACTTTC	CAGYGQGLSGANVLTF	TRBV7-9	TRBJ2-6	few	TRBD1
TGTGCCAGCAGCAAAGCGGGAGGGGATAACAATGAGCAGTTCTTC	CASSKAGGDNNEQFF	TRBV27	TRBJ2-1	few	TRBD2
TGTGCCAGCAGCGTACAGGGTAACACTGAAGCTTTCTTT	CASSVQGNTEAFF	TRBV11-3	TRBJ1-1	.	.
TGCAGCTCTATAGCGGGAGTGCACTACAATGAGCAGTTCTTC	CSSIAGVHYNEQFF	TRBV29-1	TRBJ2-1	.	TRBD2
TGTGCCAGCAGCGTACGAGGTACAGATACGCAGTATTTT	CASSVRGTDTQYF	TRBV2	TRBJ2-3	.	.
TGTGCCAGCAGACCATCTAGCGGGATCTACGAGCAGTACTTC	CASRPSSGIYEQYF	TRBV7-2	TRBJ2-7	.	TRBD2
TGTGCCAGCAGCTTACGCCCCGGGTGGAACTATGGCTACACCTTC	CASSLRPGWNYGYTF	TRBV11-2	TRBJ1-2	.	.
TGTGCCAGCAGTTACTCGGACAGAGTCAATCAGCCCCAGCATTTT	CASSYSDRVNQPQHF	TRBV6-6	TRBJ1-5	.	.
TGTGCCAGCAGTCCACAGGGGGCGGGATACAATGAGCAGTTCTTC	CASSPQGAGYNEQFF	TRBV2	TRBJ2-1	.	TRBD1
TGTGCCAGCAGTTTTAAAGGGGGCTGGAATCAGCCCCAGCATTTT	CASSFKGGWNQPQHF	TRBV28	TRBJ1-5	.	TRBD1
TGCGCCAGCAGCCAAGATGTGGGACAGGGGATCCAAGAGCAGTACTTC	CASSQDVGQGIQEQYF	TRBV4-3	TRBJ2-7	once	TRBD1
TGTGCCAGCAGCCCGGGGGGGGCGATGCCCTACGAGCAGTACTTC	CASSPGGAMPYEQYF	TRBV6-5	TRBJ2-7	.	TRBD2
TGCAGCGTTGCGAGGGTCCAAGAGACCCAGTACTTC	CSVARVQETQYF	TRBV29-1	TRBJ2-5	.	.
TGTGCCAGCAGCCTGGACAGTAGCGGGGACAATGAGCAGTTCTTC	CASSLDSSGDNEQFF	TRBV7-2	TRBJ2-1	.	TRBD2
TGTGCCATCAGTTCACCGGGACTAGCGGGGTACAATGAGCAGTTCTTC	CAISSPGLAGYNEQFF	TRBV10-3	TRBJ2-1	.	TRBD2
TGTGCCAGCAGCCAGCCCGACAGGGGGTCCGTCGAGCAGTACTTC	CASSQPDRGSVEQYF	TRBV7-9	TRBJ2-7	.	TRBD1
TGTGCCAGCAGCGCATCCGGGACTCCTCAAGAGACCCAGTACTTC	CASSASGTPQETQYF	TRBV9	TRBJ2-5	.	.
TGTGCCAGCAGTCCATGGGACAGGGGCAATTCACCCCTCCACTTT	CASSPWDRGNSPLHF	TRBV27	TRBJ1-6	.	TRBD1
TGTGCCACCACTGGAGCGGGGGGAGGTCAGCCCCAGCATTTT	CATTGAGGGQPQHF	TRBV24-1	TRBJ1-5	.	.
TGTGCCAGCAGTGGGCTTGCGAACTATGGCTACACCTTC	CASSGLANYGYTF	TRBV14	TRBJ1-2	.	.
TGTGCCAGCAGCCTCCGACAGGGCGGCTATGGCTACACCTTC	CASSLRQGGYGYTF	TRBV14	TRBJ1-2	.	TRBD1
TGTGCCAGCAGCTCAGAAGCGGGAGCAGGCACAGATACGCAGTATTTT	CASSSEAGAGTDTQYF	TRBV7-2	TRBJ2-3	.	TRBD2
TGTGCCAGCAGCCCCAGGGGAGGAGGCGGGAGAAGGTACTTC	CASSPRGGGGRRYF	TRBV7-2	TRBJ2-7	once	.
TGTGCCAGCAGCTTGGCCGGGAACACTGAAGCTTTCTTT	CASSLAGNTEAFF	TRBV5-4	TRBJ1-1	.	.
TGCGCCAGCAGTCAAGACCCCGGGACAGCTAAAGGGGAGCTGTTTTTT	CASSQDPGTAKGELFF	TRBV4-3	TRBJ2-2	.	TRBD1
TGTGCCAGCAGCGTAGGACAGGGTGACTATGGCTACACCTTC	CASSVGQGDYGYTF	TRBV9	TRBJ1-2	.	TRBD1
TGCAGTGCTAGTCGGGGAGCGCACGAGCAGTACTTC	CSASRGAHEQYF	TRBV20-1	TRBJ2-7	.	.
TGTGCCAGCAGCTTCGGGAGCTCCTACAATGAGCAGTTCTTC	CASSFGSSYNEQFF	TRBV11-3	TRBJ2-1	.	.
TGTGCCAGTAGTATGCGGGAGACCCAGTACTTC	CASSMRETQYF	TRBV19	TRBJ2-5	.	.
TGTGCCAGCAGGTCGCGGTTAGCGTTAGGGGAGACCCAGTACTTC	CASRSRLALGETQYF	TRBV3-1/TRBV3-2	TRBJ2-5	.	.
TGTGCCAGCAGCATGAGGGACAGGGGGAAAACTCAGAATTCACCCCTCCACTTT	CASSMRDRGKTQNSPLHF	TRBV7-8	TRBJ1-6	.	TRBD1
TGTGCCAGCAGCCTCAGGACAGGGAGCAATCAGCCCCAGCATTTT	CASSLRTGSNQPQHF	TRBV3-1/TRBV3-2	TRBJ1-5	.	TRBD1
TGTGCCAGCAGCCGTCCGGGACTAGAATTTGGAAATGAGCAGTTCTTC	CASSRPGLEFGNEQFF	TRBV14	TRBJ2-1	.	TRBD2
TGTGCCACCAGCAGAGATCGAGGACAGGGCGGAGAGCAGTACTTC	CATSRDRGQGGEQYF	TRBV15	TRBJ2-7	few	TRBD1
TGCGCCAGCAGCTTGGGGGGCCCACGAGAGACCCAGTACTTC	CASSLGGPRETQYF	TRBV5-1	TRBJ2-5	.	.
TGTGCCAGCAGCAGACCCGGTTCTAGCGGGAGCTACGAGCAGTACTTC	CASSRPGSSGSYEQYF	TRBV6-2/TRBV6-3	TRBJ2-7	.	TRBD2
TGTGCCAGCATGCGGGATCCCGGGACAGCCTACGAGCAGTACTTC	CASMRDPGTAYEQYF	TRBV2	TRBJ2-7	once	.
TGTGCCAGCAGCCAAACGGTTTTTGACACTGAAGCTTTCTTT	CASSQTVFDTEAFF	TRBV14	TRBJ1-1	.	.
TGTGCCAGCAGCGCCTACAGGGGGCTGGGGGCCAACGTCCTGACTTTC	CASSAYRGLGANVLTF	TRBV9	TRBJ2-6	.	TRBD1
TGTGCCAGCAGCTTAGTAGCGGGAGCTTTAGGCAATGAGCAGTTCTTC	CASSLVAGALGNEQFF	TRBV7-3	TRBJ2-1	.	TRBD2
TGTGCCAGCAGCTTAGTAGCGCGCCGAATAAACAATGAGCAGTTCTTC	CASSLVARRINNEQFF	TRBV7-2	TRBJ2-1	.	.
TGCGCCAGCAGCCAAGGCCGGGGTCAAGAGACCCAGTACTTC	CASSQGRGQETQYF	TRBV4-3	TRBJ2-5	.	.
TGTGCCACCCTATCGGGGGAAGATACAGATACGCAGTATTTT	CATLSGEDTDTQYF	TRBV10-3	TRBJ2-3	once	.
TGTGCCAGCAGCTTGGAGCCCGCTACAGAGACCCAGTACTTC	CASSLEPATETQYF	TRBV5-4	TRBJ2-5	.	.
TGTGCCAGCAGCTTAATTGGCGGGGACGGCGAGCAGTACTTC	CASSLIGGDGEQYF	TRBV7-3	TRBJ2-7	.	.
TGCAGCGTTATTATACAGGGTGACAATCAGCCCCAGCATTTT	CSVIIQGDNQPQHF	TRBV29-1	TRBJ1-5	.	.
TGTGCCAGCAGCCAAGTCATCACCGGGGAGCTGTTTTTT	CASSQVITGELFF	TRBV3-1/TRBV3-2	TRBJ2-2	once	.
TGTGCCTGGAGTGTACCGGAGAGGGCCAGTGGCTACACCTTC	CAWSVPERASGYTF	TRBV30	TRBJ1-2	.	.
TGTGCCAGCAGCTTAGATAGGGGAGGCACCGGGGAGCTGTTTTTT	CASSLDRGGTGELFF	TRBV11-2	TRBJ2-2	.	.
TGTGCCAGCAGCGGGACACAGACGAACACTGAAGCTTTCTTT	CASSGTQTNTEAFF	TRBV6-2/TRBV6-3	TRBJ1-1	few	.
TGCGCCAGCAAGGACAGGGGGAACACAGATACGCAGTATTTT	CASKDRGNTDTQYF	TRBV4-1	TRBJ2-3	.	TRBD1